The sequence of this TCR beta chain was determined in a study of T cells in Graves' hyperthyroidism and ophthalmopathy. Findings of the study overall: Stable hyperthyroidism was separated from ophthalmopathy by a model based on 13 V-J features.

This clonotype was counted only a few times. Its antigen remains unidentified. The CDR3 has 15 residues. V was trimmed by 4 bases and J by 4 bases, leaving 15 bases between them. CDR1 and CDR2 from the germline V gene are LGHNT and FRNRAP. The source material, RNA transcripts, was used to amplify TCR beta CDR3 regions. With the HTBI primer set, the TCR CDR3 went through a first round of RT-PCR. TCRdb re-analysed the multiplex PCR reads in MiXCR, keeping a single row per CDR3 protein. The sample lists approximately 640,000 distinct CDR3 sequences, 15% to 20% occurring once. Patients with uncontrolled infections, other autoimmune diseases, pregnancy or lactation were excluded.

Sequencing input: blood. The chain uses TRBV12-5 and TRBJ2-3; D could derive from TRBD1 or TRBD2 (5 bases each). The TCR sequence derives from a woman in her 30s with Graves' hyperthyroidism. The DNA of the CDR3 is TGTGCTAGTGGTTGGGGCCGGGGAGACTCAGATACGCAGTATTTT. It specifies CASGWGRGDSDTQYF.